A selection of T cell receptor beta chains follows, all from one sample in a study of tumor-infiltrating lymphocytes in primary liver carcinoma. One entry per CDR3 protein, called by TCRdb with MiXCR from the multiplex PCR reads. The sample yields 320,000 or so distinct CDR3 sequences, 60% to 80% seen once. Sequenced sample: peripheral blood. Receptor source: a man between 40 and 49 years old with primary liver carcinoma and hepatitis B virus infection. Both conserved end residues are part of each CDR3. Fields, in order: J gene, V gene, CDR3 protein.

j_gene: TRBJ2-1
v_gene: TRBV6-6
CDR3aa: CASRPATSYNEQFF

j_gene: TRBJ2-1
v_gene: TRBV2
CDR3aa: CASSRIGIDEQFF

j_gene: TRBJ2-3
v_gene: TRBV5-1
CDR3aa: CASSSGTGPADTQYF

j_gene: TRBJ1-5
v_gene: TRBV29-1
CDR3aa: CSASRGAGQPQHF

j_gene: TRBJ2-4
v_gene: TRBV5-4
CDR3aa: CTSSFYAAGDIQYF

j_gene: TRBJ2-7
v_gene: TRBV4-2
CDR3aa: CASSQCYEEEQYF

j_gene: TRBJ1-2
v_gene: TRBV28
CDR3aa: CASSLGTGITNYGYTF

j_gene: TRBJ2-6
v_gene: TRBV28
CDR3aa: CAGSQARDSSGANVLTF

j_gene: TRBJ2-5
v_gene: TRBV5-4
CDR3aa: CASSGKTSGQETQYF

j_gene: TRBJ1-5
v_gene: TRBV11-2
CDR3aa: CASSRAGSEQPQHF

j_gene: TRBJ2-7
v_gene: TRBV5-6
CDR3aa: CASSPSYSYEQYF

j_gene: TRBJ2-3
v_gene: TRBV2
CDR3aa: CASSGLVADTQYF

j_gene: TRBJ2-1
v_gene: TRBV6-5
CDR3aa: CASSPRYGREVYNEQFF

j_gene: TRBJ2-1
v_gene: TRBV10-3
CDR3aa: CAISEVSSYNEQFF

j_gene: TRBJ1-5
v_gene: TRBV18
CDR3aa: CASSPNGNQPQHF

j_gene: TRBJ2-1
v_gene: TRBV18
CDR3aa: CASSRTSGKYNEQFF

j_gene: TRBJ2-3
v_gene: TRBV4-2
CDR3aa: CASSTVSGERDTQYF

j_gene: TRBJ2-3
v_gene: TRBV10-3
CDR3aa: CATGLAGVDTQYF

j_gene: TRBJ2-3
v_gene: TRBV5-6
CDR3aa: CASRYGLAGGVTDTQYF

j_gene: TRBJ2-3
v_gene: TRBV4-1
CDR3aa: CASSQEGRGVNTQYF

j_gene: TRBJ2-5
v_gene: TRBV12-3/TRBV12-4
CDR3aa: CASSSYQETQYF

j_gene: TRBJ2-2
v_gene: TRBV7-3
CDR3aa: CASSARSRSDGELFF

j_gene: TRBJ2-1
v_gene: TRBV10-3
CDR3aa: CAISEGQGYNEQFF

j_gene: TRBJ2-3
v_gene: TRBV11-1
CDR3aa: CASSLAGGSTDTRYF

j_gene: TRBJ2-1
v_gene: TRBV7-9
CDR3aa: CASSERRDSSYNEQFF

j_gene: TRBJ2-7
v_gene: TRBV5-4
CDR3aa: CVSSSKTGTPHEQYF

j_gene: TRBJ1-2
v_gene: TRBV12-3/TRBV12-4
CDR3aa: CASSLGSAYGYTF

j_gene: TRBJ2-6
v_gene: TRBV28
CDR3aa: CASSSGATGVNVLTF

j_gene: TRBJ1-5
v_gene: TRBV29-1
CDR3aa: CSVGLGIGQPQHF

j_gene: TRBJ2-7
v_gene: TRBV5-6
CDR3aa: CASSFLAGGEQHF

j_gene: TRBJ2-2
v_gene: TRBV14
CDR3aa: CASSQDLTGELFF

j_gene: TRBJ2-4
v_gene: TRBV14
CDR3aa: CVSSRSGGSKNIQYF

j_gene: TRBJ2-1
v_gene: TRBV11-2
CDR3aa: CASSYTTYNEQFF

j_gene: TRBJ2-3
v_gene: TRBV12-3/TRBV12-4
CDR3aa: CANSLHGQSTSTDTQYF

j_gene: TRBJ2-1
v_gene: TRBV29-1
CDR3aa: CSVHGLAVYNDQFF

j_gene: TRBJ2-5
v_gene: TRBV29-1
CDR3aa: CSVEADRGREEAHYF

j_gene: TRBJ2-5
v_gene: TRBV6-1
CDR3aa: CASSGGLTGGETQYF

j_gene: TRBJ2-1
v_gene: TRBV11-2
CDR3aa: CASSLMGALQFF

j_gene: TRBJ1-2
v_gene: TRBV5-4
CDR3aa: CASRGPALSFGYTF

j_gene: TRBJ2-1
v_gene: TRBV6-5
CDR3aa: CASSYSETSGRGNERSF

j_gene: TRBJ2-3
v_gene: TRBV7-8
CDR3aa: CASSLRTSGGHRTDTQYF

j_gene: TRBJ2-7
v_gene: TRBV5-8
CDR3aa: CASARRGGSYEQYF

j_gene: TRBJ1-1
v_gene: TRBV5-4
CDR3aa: CASNFADVNTEALF

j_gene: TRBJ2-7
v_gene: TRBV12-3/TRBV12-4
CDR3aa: CASTQFLGGQDSYEQYF

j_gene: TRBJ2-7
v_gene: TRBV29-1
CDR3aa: CSVADRYEQYF

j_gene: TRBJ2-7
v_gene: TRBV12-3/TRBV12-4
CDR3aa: CASRGTSGYEQYF

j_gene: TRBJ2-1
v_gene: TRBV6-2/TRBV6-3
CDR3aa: CASSYPPRGAEQFF

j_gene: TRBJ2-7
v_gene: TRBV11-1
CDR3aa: CASSLDGLYEQYF

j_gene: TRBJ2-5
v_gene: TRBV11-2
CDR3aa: CANSLYPGVAAQETQYF

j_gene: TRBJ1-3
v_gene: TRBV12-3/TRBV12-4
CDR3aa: CASSYGQGENTIYF